The source of this TCR beta chain is a study of T-cell memory formation after mild COVID-19. Study as a whole: Largely donor-specific sequence clusters came from two donors.

Study results and caveats: Among contracting clones, CD4+ were mainly CM/EM and CD8+ enriched in EMRA. Some clones that responded turned up in pre-infection memory, which suggests that cross-reactive memory joined in. Contracting clones, day 15 to 85, had balanced CD4/CD8, and later expanders favored CD4+.

The germline V and J ends were trimmed by 0 bases and 6 bases, with 8 bases remaining between them. Looked up from germline, CDR1 is LNHNV and CDR2 is YYDKDF (reference sequence). CDR3 length: 14 amino acids. A single record per CDR3 protein comes from TCRdb applying MiXCR to the 5' RACE reads. This sample has fewer than 350,000 distinct CDR3 sequences, with 18% found just once. This clonotype occurred a few times. Its antigen is currently unknown. This clonotype originated in a man between 18 and 29 years old who had mild COVID-19 (a few samples of this study predate the infection). Cell type and time point are not known. The sample taken for sequencing was PBMCs or a T cell subset sorted from them (not recorded which). This chain links TRBV15 with TRBJ2-2; D remains ambiguous. For the CDR3, the DNA is TGTGCCACCAGCAGAGACCGGCAGCCCGGGGAGCTGTTTTTT. It yields the protein CATSRDRQPGELFF.